The 30 T cell receptor beta chains below all came from one sample that was sequenced in a study of spatial heterogeneity in lung cancer. TCRdb re-called the 5' RACE reads through MiXCR, storing one row per CDR3 protein. Of roughly 8,000 distinct CDR3 sequences in the sample, about 8.3% were seen once. This sample's time point: sample taken at primary tumor resection. This specimen consisted of PBMCs, obtained at surgery. Every receptor here comes from a male donor with early-stage non-small cell lung cancer.

This clonotype has ten or more counts. The rearrangement joins TRBV27 to TRBJ1-2; tentatively, D is TRBD1 (6 bases). The V and J ends lost 4 bases and 5 bases respectively, with 23 bases between them. Germline V gene sequence: CDR1 MNHEY, CDR2 SMNVEV (reference sequence). This CDR3 spans 17 amino acids. The CDR3 loop is CASSSYSAGGDKYGYTF. In DNA form, the CDR3 reads TGTGCCAGCAGTTCTTATTCGGCAGGAGGGGACAAATATGGCTACACCTTC.

The J gene is TRBJ2-1, the V gene TRBV6-2 or TRBV6-3; D may match TRBD1 or TRBD2 (5 bases each). Trimming shortened V by 6 bases and J by 11 bases, and 20 bases separated the two germline ends. CDR1 and CDR2 (germline): MNHEY, SVGEGT. The CDR3 is made up of 14 amino acids. CDR3 sequence: CASRYAPRGSKQFF. DNA of the CDR3: TGTGCCAGCAGATACGCTCCGAGGGGCAGTAAGCAGTTCTTC.

This clonotype was seen many times. The CDR3 here is CASSQDFVKGRVWAFF. The CDR3 region has the DNA TGCGCCAGCAGCCAAGATTTTGTAAAAGGACGGGTCTGGGCTTTCTTT. The chain links TRBV4-3 to TRBJ1-1; D remains unclear. V was clipped by 0 bases and J by 11 bases, with 22 bases between them. In germline, CDR1 is LGHNA, CDR2 YSLEER. The CDR3 has 16 amino acids.

This clonotype is categorized as medium-sized. The gene calls are TRBV24-1 and TRBJ2-5; no clear D. The V gene's germline CDR1 is KGHDR and CDR2 SFDVKD. The V gene lost 9 bases and the J gene lost 2 bases, with 9 bases spanning the gap. The CDR3 sequence is 12 residues long. CDR3 DNA sequence: TGTGCCACCGCCGGTGAACAAGAGACCCAGTACTTC. It is translated as CATAGEQETQYF.

This clonotype was seen many times. The rearrangement joins TRBV2 to TRBJ1-6; 7 positions agree with TRBD1. The germline CDR1 and CDR2 sequences are SNHLY and FYNNEI. The CDR3 spans 15 residues. V lost 1 base to trimming and J lost 9 bases; unmatched junction nucleotides: 6. For the CDR3, the DNA is TGTGCCAGCAGTGAAGAGGGGGCGGTCGGTTCACCCCTCCACTTT. Amino acid sequence: CASSEEGAVGSPLHF.

This clonotype occurred many times. The V call is TRBV11-2, the J call TRBJ2-3; 9 bases map to TRBD2. CDR1 is SGHAT and CDR2 is FQNNGV in the germline V gene. The CDR3 spans 15 residues. The V gene end was trimmed by 5 bases and the J gene end by 0 bases; junction bases not matched to a gene: 3. The CDR3 here is CASSHSGRSTDTQYF. CDR3 nucleotides: TGTGCCAGCAGCCATAGCGGGAGAAGCACAGATACGCAGTATTTT.

This clonotype was seen only once. A much bigger clone sits one base away, suggesting this may be a read error. The chain has TRBV6-4 and TRBJ2-3, with D tentatively TRBD2 (7 bases). The CDR3 loop spans 16 amino acids. Germline assignment: CDR1 MRHNA and CDR2 SNTAGT. CDR3 coding DNA: TGTGCCAGCAGCTGGGGGCTAGCGGAGGGCACAGATACGCAGTGTTTT. Amino acid sequence: CASSWGLAEGTDTQCF.

Relative to its sample, this clonotype is medium-sized. The chain has TRBV20-1 and TRBJ2-3; TRBD2 matches at 7 bases. The V segment lost 3 bases and the J segment 4 bases; nucleotides outside the gene matches: 13. From germline, CDR1 is DFQATT and CDR2 SNEGSKA (reference sequence). This CDR3 is 16 amino acids long. CDR3 in DNA: TGCAGTGCTAGGGGTATAGCGGGTGTAGGCGCAGATACGCAGTATTTT. Translating gives CSARGIAGVGADTQYF.

The chain links TRBV3-1 to TRBJ2-1; D gene ambiguous. Looked up from germline, CDR1 is LGHDT and CDR2 is YNNKEL (reference sequence). The germline V and J ends were trimmed by 5 bases and 8 bases, with 10 bases remaining between them. CDR3 size: 12 residues. CDR3 sequence reads: CASSISLDEQFF. The CDR3 region has the DNA TGTGCCAGCAGCATTAGCCTGGATGAGCAGTTCTTC.

This clonotype was recorded many times. V usage is TRBV6-5 and J usage is TRBJ1-1; TRBD1 is a possible D gene (6 bases). V lost 7 bases and J 7 bases, leaving 13 bases between the germline ends. In germline, CDR1 is MNHEY, CDR2 SVGAGI. CDR3 size: 12 residues. CDR3 sequence: CASTIGGGEAFF. CDR3 DNA sequence: TGTGCCAGCACCATAGGGGGTGGTGAAGCTTTCTTT.

At least ten counts were recorded for this clonotype. The V call is TRBV5-5, the J call TRBJ1-2, with D possibly matching TRBD1 (5 bases). This CDR3 is 14 amino acids long. Germline V gene data show CDR1 as SGHKS and CDR2 as YYEKEE (reference sequence). V was clipped by 3 bases and J by 4 bases, with 13 bases between them. The CDR3 region has the DNA TGTGCCAGCAGCTCGGCGACAGTCTCCTATGGCTACACCTTC. Its protein product is CASSSATVSYGYTF.

This clonotype was recorded many times. The V and J genes are TRBV7-9 and TRBJ1-1; D not certain. Trimming left V 0 bases short and J 0 bases short, with 5 bases between. This CDR3 has 14 residues. Germline CDR1 reads SEHNR; CDR2 reads FQNEAQ (reference sequence). In DNA form, the CDR3 reads TGTGCCAGCAGCTTAGCGGGGATGAACACTGAAGCTTTCTTT. Amino acid sequence: CASSLAGMNTEAFF.

This clonotype was seen repeatedly, ten times or more. The chain employs TRBV6-1 and TRBJ2-3, with 9 positions matching TRBD2. The CDR3 is 16 residues long. Trimming cost V 1 base and J 5 bases; bases outside gene matches: 7. In germline, CDR1 is MNHNS, CDR2 SASEGT. In nucleotides, the CDR3 is TGTGCCAGCAGTGAAGTCTCGCGGGAGGGCGGAGATACGCAGTATTTT. It encodes CASSEVSREGGDTQYF.

The table lists this clonotype with many counts. The chain recombines TRBV20-1 with TRBJ2-7; D is perhaps TRBD2 (5 bases). Germline V lookup: CDR1 DFQATT, CDR2 SNEGSKA (reference sequence). Trimming pared 3 bases from V and 2 bases from J, leaving 8 bases between. This CDR3 has 12 residues. For the CDR3, the DNA is TGCAGTGCTAGCCCTAGCACCTACGAGCAGTACTTC. Its protein product is CSASPSTYEQYF.

In its sample, this clonotype was seen many times. The chain carries TRBV15 and TRBJ2-5; the match to TRBD2 covers 10 bases. Germline values: CDR1 LNHNV, CDR2 YYDKDF (reference sequence). The CDR3 loop spans 15 amino acids. The V gene end was trimmed by 2 bases and the J gene end by 2 bases; junction bases not matched to a gene: 2. The chain's CDR3 is CATSRRAGGQETQYF. In nucleotides, the CDR3 is TGTGCCACCAGCAGAAGAGCGGGAGGGCAAGAGACCCAGTACTTC.

Relative to its sample, this clonotype is medium-sized. V is TRBV12-3 or TRBV12-4 and J is TRBJ2-5; maybe TRBD2 (6 bases). Trimming removed 6 bases at V and 2 bases at J, with 13 bases between. This CDR3 has 14 amino acids. CDR3 in DNA: TGTGCCAGCAGCCGCCAGGAGGGTCAAGAGACCCAGTACTTC. Protein product: CASSRQEGQETQYF.

This clonotype was recorded at least ten times. This chain joins TRBV9 and TRBJ1-5; 7 nucleotides agree with TRBD1. V shed 2 bases, J shed 4 bases, and the junction held 6 bases outside the gene matches. This CDR3 has 15 amino acids. Germline lookup yields CDR1 SGDLS and CDR2 YYNGEE. The CDR3 DNA reads TGTGCCAGCAGCGTGGATGGCAGGGGGAATCAGCCCCAGCATTTT. This codes for CASSVDGRGNQPQHF.

By share of the sample, this clonotype is medium-sized (0.01 to 0.1%). The chain recombines TRBV5-6 with TRBJ2-2; D is uncertain. The germline V and J ends were trimmed by 5 bases and 6 bases, with 8 bases remaining between them. The CDR3 is made up of 12 amino acids. In germline, CDR1 is SGHDT, CDR2 YYEEEE. The CDR3 loop is CASRRTAGELFF. DNA of the CDR3: TGTGCCAGCAGACGAACGGCCGGGGAGCTGTTTTTT.

This clonotype was observed at least ten times. The V call is TRBV20-1, the J call TRBJ2-1; maybe TRBD2 (6 bases). Trimming shortened V by 5 bases and J by 7 bases, and 21 bases separated the two germline ends. The CDR3 extends over 15 amino acids. Germline assignment: CDR1 DFQATT and CDR2 SNEGSKA (reference sequence). The CDR3 spells CSASSSGVPGNEQFF. The CDR3 region has the DNA TGCAGTGCTTCAAGCTCGGGAGTCCCGGGGAATGAGCAGTTCTTC.

This clonotype rates as medium-sized (0.01 to 0.1%). This sequence joins TRBV7-9 and TRBJ2-2; no firm D call. This CDR3 contains 14 residues. The V gene lost 4 bases and the J gene lost 2 bases, with 8 bases spanning the gap. Germline V gives CDR1 SEHNR, CDR2 FQNEAQ (reference sequence). The CDR3 loop reads CASSSNPNTGELFF. CDR3 sequence (DNA): TGTGCCAGCAGCTCAAACCCCAACACCGGGGAGCTGTTTTTT.

This clonotype has a handful of counts. This rearrangement joins TRBV20-1 to TRBJ2-7; 8 bases are shared with TRBD2. Germline trimming cut 5 bases from V and 3 bases from J; bases unmatched to any gene: 6. The CDR3 has 13 amino acids. CDR1 is DFQATT, CDR2 SNEGSKA, per germline (reference sequence). The CDR3 is CSAPRTSHYEQYF. As DNA, the CDR3 is TGCAGTGCTCCTAGGACTAGCCACTACGAGCAGTACTTC.

This clonotype was picked up a small number of times. V and J are TRBV6-5 and TRBJ2-1, with 11 bases identical to TRBD2. This CDR3 region has 15 residues. From germline, CDR1 is MNHEY and CDR2 SVGAGI. V lost 4 bases and J lost 1; bases outside the gene matches: 0. CDR3 sequence reads: CASSWTSGSYNEQFF. The CDR3 bases are TGTGCCAGCAGTTGGACTAGCGGGTCCTACAATGAGCAGTTCTTC.

Relative to its sample, this clonotype is medium-sized. The V gene is TRBV6-1, the J gene TRBJ2-2; D is ambiguous. Trimming took 2 bases from V and 3 from J, leaving 10 bases between them. Looked up from germline, CDR1 is MNHNS and CDR2 is SASEGT. This CDR3 is built from 15 residues. CDR3 loop: CASSEYSLHTGELFF. CDR3 DNA: TGTGCCAGCAGTGAATACAGTCTTCACACCGGGGAGCTGTTTTTT.

This clonotype was observed at least ten times. V usage is TRBV6-6 and J usage is TRBJ1-1, with TRBD1 matching 9 bases. Germline lookup yields CDR1 MNHNY and CDR2 SVGAGI (reference sequence). Trimming removed 3 bases from V and 1 base from J; junction bases left unmatched: 15. The CDR3 extends over 19 amino acids. The CDR3 DNA reads TGTGCCAGCAGTTATTCCCGACTATTTCGGGACAGGGAGAACACTGAAGCTTTCTTT. It yields the protein CASSYSRLFRDRENTEAFF.

The table lists this clonotype with many counts. This rearrangement joins TRBV5-5 to TRBJ2-7; weak D call: TRBD1 (7 bases). Germline CDR1 and CDR2: SGHKS and YYEKEE (reference sequence). The CDR3 spans 17 residues. Trimming stripped 0 bases from V and 2 bases from J, with 18 bases between. DNA of the CDR3: TGTGCCAGCAGCTTGGTCGGTGGAGGGGACAGACCCTACGAGCAGTACTTC. Protein sequence: CASSLVGGGDRPYEQYF.

In this sample, this clonotype is medium-sized. The chain uses TRBV6-6 and TRBJ2-5; 14 bases align to TRBD2. The ends lost 6 bases at V and 0 bases at J; junction bases unmatched: 9. CDR1 is MNHNY, CDR2 SVGAGI, per germline (reference sequence). The CDR3 loop spans 18 amino acids. CDR3 nucleotide sequence: TGTGCCAGCAGAAAACCGGGACTAGCGGGAGCGTACCAAGAGACCCAGTACTTC. Translating gives CASRKPGLAGAYQETQYF.

The CDR3, as DNA: TGTGCCAGCAGCCCGGGACAGCTCTATGGCTACACCTTC. It codes for CASSPGQLYGYTF. The chain links TRBV2 to TRBJ1-2; 7 bases fit TRBD1. The germline V gene has CDR1 SNHLY and CDR2 FYNNEI. The ends lost 6 bases at V and 4 bases at J; junction bases unmatched: 5. This CDR3 contains 13 residues.

This clonotype was counted many times. The chain has TRBV15 and TRBJ2-5; D possibly matches TRBD1 or TRBD2 (5 bases each). Trimming cost V 9 bases and J 6 bases, with 17 bases left between them. Per germline, CDR1 LNHNV and CDR2 YYDKDF (reference sequence). The CDR3 covers 13 residues. In DNA form, the CDR3 reads TGTGCCACTGGAGGTGGGGGAGTGCAGACCCAGTACTTC. Amino acid sequence: CATGGGGVQTQYF.

In its sample, this clonotype was seen many times. The V and J genes are TRBV27 and TRBJ1-3; maybe TRBD1 (5 bases). The V and J ends lost 6 bases and 0 bases respectively, with 18 bases between them. Germline V gives CDR1 MNHEY, CDR2 SMNVEV (reference sequence). The CDR3 runs to 17 residues. DNA of the CDR3: TGTGCCAGCAGCACTCAGGGAAACGCATTCTCTGGAAACACCATATATTTT. Its protein is CASSTQGNAFSGNTIYF.

This clonotype was recorded at least ten times. The V gene is TRBV4-2, the J gene TRBJ2-1; D remains ambiguous. The V gene's germline CDR1 is LGHNA and CDR2 YNFKEQ. This CDR3 is built from 15 residues. V shed 7 bases and J shed 7 bases, with 20 bases lying between them. CDR3 sequence: CASTRLPAAGNEQFF. CDR3 nucleotide sequence: TGTGCCAGCACCCGTCTCCCGGCTGCCGGGAATGAGCAGTTCTTC.